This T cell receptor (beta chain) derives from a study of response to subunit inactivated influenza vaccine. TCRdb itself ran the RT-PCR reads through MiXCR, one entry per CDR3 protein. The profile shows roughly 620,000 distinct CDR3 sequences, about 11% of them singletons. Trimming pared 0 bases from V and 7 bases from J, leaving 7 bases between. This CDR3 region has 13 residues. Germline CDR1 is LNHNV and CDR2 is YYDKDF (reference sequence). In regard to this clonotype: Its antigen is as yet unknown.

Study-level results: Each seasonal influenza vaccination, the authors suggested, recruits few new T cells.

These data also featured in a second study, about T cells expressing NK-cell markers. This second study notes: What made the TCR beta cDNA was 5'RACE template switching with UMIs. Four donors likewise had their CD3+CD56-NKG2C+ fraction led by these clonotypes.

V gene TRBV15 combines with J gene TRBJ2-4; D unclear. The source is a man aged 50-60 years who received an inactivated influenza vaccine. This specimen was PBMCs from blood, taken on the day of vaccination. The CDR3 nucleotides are TGTGCCACCAGCAGAGAAGTTGGGAACATTCAGTACTTC. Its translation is CATSREVGNIQYF.